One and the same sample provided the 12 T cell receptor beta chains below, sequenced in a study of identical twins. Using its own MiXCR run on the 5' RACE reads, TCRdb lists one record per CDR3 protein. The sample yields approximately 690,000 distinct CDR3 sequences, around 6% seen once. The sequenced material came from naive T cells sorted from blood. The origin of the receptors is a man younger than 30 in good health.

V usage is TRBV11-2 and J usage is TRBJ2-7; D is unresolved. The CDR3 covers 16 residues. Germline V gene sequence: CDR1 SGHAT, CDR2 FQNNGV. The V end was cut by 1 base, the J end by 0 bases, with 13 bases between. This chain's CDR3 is CASSLGRGAYSYEQYV. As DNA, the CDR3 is TGTGCCAGCAGCTTAGGGCGTGGAGCGTACTCCTACGAGCAGTACGTC.

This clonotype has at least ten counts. The CDR3 sequence is CSTIVRPSIYEQYF. The CDR3 nucleotides are TGCAGTACTATAGTCAGGCCCTCCATCTACGAGCAGTACTTC. This chain joins TRBV20-1 and TRBJ2-7; D not certain. This CDR3 spans 14 amino acids. V was clipped by 8 bases and J by 3 bases, with 20 bases between them. Germline CDR1 reads DFQATT; CDR2 reads SNEGSKA (reference sequence).

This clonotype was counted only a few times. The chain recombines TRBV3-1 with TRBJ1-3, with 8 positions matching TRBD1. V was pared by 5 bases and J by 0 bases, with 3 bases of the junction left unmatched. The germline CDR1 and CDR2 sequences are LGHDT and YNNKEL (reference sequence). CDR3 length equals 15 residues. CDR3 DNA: TGTGCCAGCAGCTATACAGGGGGCTCTGGAAACACCATATATTTT. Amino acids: CASSYTGGSGNTIYF.

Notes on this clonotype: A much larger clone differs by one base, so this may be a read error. DNA of the CDR3: TGTGCCAGCTCACCACAGGGGAACACGGGTGAAAAACTGGTTTTT. Translated: CASSPQGNTGEKLVF. The chain has TRBV18 and TRBJ1-4; D is possibly TRBD1 (5 bases). Germline values: CDR1 KGHSH, CDR2 LQKENI. The CDR3 consists of 15 residues.

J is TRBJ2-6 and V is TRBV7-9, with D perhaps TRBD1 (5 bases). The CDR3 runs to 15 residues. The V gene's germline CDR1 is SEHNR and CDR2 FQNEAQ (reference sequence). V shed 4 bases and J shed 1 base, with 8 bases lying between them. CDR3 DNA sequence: TGTGCCAGCAGCTCCAGGGAATCTGGGGCCAACGTCCTGACTTTC. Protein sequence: CASSSRESGANVLTF. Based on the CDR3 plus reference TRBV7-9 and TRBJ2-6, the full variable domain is DTGVSQNPRHKITKRGQNVTFRCDPISEHNRLYWYRQTLGQGPEFLTYFQNEAQLEKSRLLSDRFSAERPKGSFSTLEIQRTEQGDSAMYLCASSSRESGANVLTFGAGSRLTVL.

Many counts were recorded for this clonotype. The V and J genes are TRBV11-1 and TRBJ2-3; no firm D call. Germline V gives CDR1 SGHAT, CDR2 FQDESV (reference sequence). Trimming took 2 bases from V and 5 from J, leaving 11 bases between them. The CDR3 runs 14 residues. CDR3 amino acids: CASSLRSAQDTQYF. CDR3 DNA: TGTGCCAGCAGCTTAAGGAGCGCCCAAGATACGCAGTATTTT.

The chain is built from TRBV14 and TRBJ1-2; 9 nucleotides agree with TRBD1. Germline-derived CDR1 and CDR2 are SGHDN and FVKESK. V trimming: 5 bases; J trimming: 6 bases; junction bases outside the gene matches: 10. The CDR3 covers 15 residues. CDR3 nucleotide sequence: TGTGCCAGCAGCAACCGGGACAGGGCACGAAATGGCTACACCTTC. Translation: CASSNRDRARNGYTF.

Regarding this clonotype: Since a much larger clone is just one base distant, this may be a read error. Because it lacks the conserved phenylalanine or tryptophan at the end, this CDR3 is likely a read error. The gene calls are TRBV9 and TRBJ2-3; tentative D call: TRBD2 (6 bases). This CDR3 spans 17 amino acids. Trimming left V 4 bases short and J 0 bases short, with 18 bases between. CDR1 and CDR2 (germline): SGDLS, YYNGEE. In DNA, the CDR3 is TGTGCCAGCAGCCCGACTCTCGGAGGGGCCAGCACAGATACGCAGTATGTT. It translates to CASSPTLGGASTDTQYV.

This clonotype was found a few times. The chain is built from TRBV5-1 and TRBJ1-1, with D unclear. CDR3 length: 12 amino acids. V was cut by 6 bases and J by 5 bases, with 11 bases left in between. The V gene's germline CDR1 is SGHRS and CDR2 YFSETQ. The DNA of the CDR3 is TGCGCCAGCACCGACGGTCGAACTGAAGCTTTCTTT. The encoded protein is CASTDGRTEAFF.

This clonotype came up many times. The CDR3 here is CASSDSSGRNTDTQYF. The CDR3 DNA reads as TGTGCCAGCAGTGACTCCTCTGGACGGAACACAGATACGCAGTATTTT. The gene calls are TRBV25-1 and TRBJ2-3; the D is unclear. Trimming pared 3 bases from V and 2 bases from J, leaving 15 bases between. CDR1 is MGHDK and CDR2 is SYGVNS in the germline V gene. The CDR3 covers 16 residues.

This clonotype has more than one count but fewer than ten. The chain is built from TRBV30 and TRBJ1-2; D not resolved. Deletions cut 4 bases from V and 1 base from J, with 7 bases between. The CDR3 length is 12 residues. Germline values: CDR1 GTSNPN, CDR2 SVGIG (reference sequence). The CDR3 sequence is CAWTGFNYGYTF. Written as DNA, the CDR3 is TGTGCCTGGACGGGGTTTAACTATGGCTACACCTTC.

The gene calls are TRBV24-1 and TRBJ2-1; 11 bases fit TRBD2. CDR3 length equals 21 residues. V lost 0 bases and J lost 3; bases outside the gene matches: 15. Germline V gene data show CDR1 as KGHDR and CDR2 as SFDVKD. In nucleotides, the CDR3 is TGTGCCACCAGTGATTTGCCCCAAAGGGGTAGCGGGAGGGCCGGCTACAATGAGCAGTTCTTC. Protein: CATSDLPQRGSGRAGYNEQFF.